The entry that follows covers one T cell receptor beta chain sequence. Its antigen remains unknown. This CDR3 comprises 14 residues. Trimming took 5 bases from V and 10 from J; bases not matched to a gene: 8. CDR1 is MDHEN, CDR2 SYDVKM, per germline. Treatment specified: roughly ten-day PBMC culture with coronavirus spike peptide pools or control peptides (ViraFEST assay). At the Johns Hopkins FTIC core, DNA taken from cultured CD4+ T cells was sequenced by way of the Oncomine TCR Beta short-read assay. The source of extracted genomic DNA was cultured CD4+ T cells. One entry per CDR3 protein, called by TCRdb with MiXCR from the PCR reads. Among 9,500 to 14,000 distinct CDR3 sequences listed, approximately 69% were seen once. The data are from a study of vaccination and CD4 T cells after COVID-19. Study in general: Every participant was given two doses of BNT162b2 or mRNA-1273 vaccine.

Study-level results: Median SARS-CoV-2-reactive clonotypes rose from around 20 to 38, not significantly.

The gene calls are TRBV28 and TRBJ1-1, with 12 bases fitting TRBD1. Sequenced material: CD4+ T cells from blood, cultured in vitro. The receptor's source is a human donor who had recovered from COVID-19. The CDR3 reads CASSLGGQGARAFF. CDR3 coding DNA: TGTGCCAGCAGTCTTGGGGGACAGGGGGCTAGAGCTTTCTTT. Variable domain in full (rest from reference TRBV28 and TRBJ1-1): DVKVTQSSRYLVKRTGEKVFLECVQDMDHENMFWYRQDPGLGLRLIYFSYDVKMKEKGDIPEGYSVSREKKERFSLILESASTNQTSMYLCASSLGGQGARAFFGQGTRLTVV.